This entry concerns a single T cell receptor beta chain. This CDR3 has 16 amino acids. V was clipped by 0 bases and J by 0 bases, with 10 bases between them. Germline values: CDR1 SGDLS, CDR2 YYNGEE. RNA was extracted with the RNeasy kit, and a quantity of about 0.45 to 1 ug was reverse transcribed using random hexamers. Amplification of TCR beta CDR3 across 54 Vbeta and 13 Jbeta was performed with immunoSEQ multiplex PCR. TCRdb reprocessed the immunoSEQ multiplex PCR reads with MiXCR, giving one entry per CDR3 protein. The sample carries about 250,000 distinct CDR3 sequences, roughly 95% recorded once. These data originate in a study of CD8 T cells in Susac syndrome. In blood CD8+ and CD4+ T cells, TCR beta underwent sequencing. It was treatment-naive patients with stable or active relapsing-remitting disease who made up the multiple sclerosis controls. TEMRA cells were FACS-enriched, unlike CD8+ and CD4+ T cells, which were negatively isolated.

The receptor comes from a human donor with multiple sclerosis. The sequenced sample consisted of CD4+ T cells from PBMCs. J is TRBJ1-3 and V is TRBV9, with D possibly TRBD1 on 5 matching bases. In DNA, the CDR3 is TGTGCCAGCAGCGTAGGAGACAGTCTCTCTGGAAACACCATATATTTT. This translates into CASSVGDSLSGNTIYF.